This T cell receptor (beta chain) was sequenced in a study of human T cells and chemical hapten exposure. CDR1 is SGHNT and CDR2 is YYREEE in the germline V gene (reference sequence). This CDR3 has 15 amino acids. V shed 6 bases, J shed 5 bases, and the junction held 10 bases outside the gene matches. Indicated time point: patch test 1, 2 weeks after DPC sensitization. As to treatment: therapeutic diphenylcyclopropenone sensitization with weekly scalp DPC. One entry per CDR3 protein, called by TCRdb with MiXCR from the RACE reads. The sample has 100,000 or so distinct CDR3 sequences, 9.5% to 11% seen once.

The V gene is TRBV5-4, the J gene TRBJ2-1, with 8 positions matching TRBD2. The receptor was derived from a middle-aged woman with alopecia areata. Some clones in this sample may be carry-over from other donors' samples. Sample: whole blood, taken in connection with sensitization to the hapten diphenylcyclopropenone (DPC). The CDR3 DNA reads as TGTGCCAGCAATTCTCCGGGAGGGCCCCACAATGAGCAGTTCTTC. The encoded protein is CASNSPGGPHNEQFF. The full variable domain, with the rest looked up from reference TRBV5-4 and TRBJ2-1, is ETGVTQSPTHLIKTRGQQVTLRCSSQSGHNTVSWYQQALGQGPQFIFQYYREEENGRGNFPPRFSGLQFPNYSSELNVNALELDDSALYLCASNSPGGPHNEQFFGPGTRLTVL.